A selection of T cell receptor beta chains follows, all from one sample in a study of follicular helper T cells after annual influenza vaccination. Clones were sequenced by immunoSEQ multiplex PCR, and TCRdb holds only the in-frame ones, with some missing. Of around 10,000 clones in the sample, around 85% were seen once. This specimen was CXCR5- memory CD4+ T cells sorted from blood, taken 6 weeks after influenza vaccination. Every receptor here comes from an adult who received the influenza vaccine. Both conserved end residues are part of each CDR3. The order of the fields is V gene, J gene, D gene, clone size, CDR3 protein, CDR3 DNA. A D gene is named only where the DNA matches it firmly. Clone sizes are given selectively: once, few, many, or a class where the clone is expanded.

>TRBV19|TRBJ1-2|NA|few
CASSIFLDYGYTF
TGTGCCAGTAGTATTTTTCTGGACTATGGCTACACCTTC
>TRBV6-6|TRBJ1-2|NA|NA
CASSTRGKGIGYTF
TGTGCCAGCAGTACTAGAGGGAAAGGCATTGGCTACACCTTC
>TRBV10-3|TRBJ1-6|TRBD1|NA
CAISATGATYNSPLHF
TGTGCCATCAGTGCGACAGGGGCTACCTATAATTCACCCCTCCACTTT
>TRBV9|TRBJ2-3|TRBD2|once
CASSPGTSGLTDTQYF
TGTGCCAGCAGCCCTGGGACTAGCGGGTTGACAGATACGCAGTATTTT
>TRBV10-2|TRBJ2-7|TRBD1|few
CASRLGTAYEQYF
TGCGCCAGCAGACTCGGGACAGCCTACGAGCAGTACTTC
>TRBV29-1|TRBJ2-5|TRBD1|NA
CSVGRGQGAAETQYF
TGCAGCGTGGGTCGGGGACAGGGGGCTGCAGAGACCCAGTACTTC
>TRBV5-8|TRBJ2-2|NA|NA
CASRDRQLNTGELFF
TGTGCCAGCAGAGACAGACAGCTGAACACCGGGGAGCTGTTTTTT
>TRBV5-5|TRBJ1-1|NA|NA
CASITQGTEAFF
TGTGCCAGCATCACACAGGGAACTGAAGCTTTCTTT
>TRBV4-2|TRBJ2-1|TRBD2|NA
CASSPSRGGLSSYNEQFF
TGTGCCAGCAGCCCGTCGCGGGGGGGCCTGAGCTCCTACAATGAGCAGTTCTTC
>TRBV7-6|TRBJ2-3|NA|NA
CASSYGGGTDTQYF
TGTGCCAGCAGCTATGGGGGCGGTACAGATACGCAGTATTTT
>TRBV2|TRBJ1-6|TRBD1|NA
CASSALGQGALHF
TGTGCCAGCAGTGCACTAGGACAGGGAGCCCTCCACTTT
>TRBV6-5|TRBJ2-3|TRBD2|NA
CASSERGKTDTQYF
TGTGCCAGCAGTGAGCGGGGGAAGACAGATACGCAGTATTTT
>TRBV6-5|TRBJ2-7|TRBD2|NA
CASSLGLAGAYEQYF
TGTGCCAGCAGTTTGGGACTAGCGGGGGCCTACGAGCAGTACTTC